These 8 T cell receptor beta chains originate from one sample sequenced in a study of cytomegalovirus exposure and HLA in healthy donors. Use of 60 Vbeta and 13 Jbeta primers characterized the PCR. The protocol was immunoSEQ multiplex PCR, while the TCRdb copy is restricted to in-frame clones and leaves out a portion. The sample records about 120,000 clones, 75% to 85% being singletons. The sample taken for sequencing was PBMCs. The receptors originated from a woman aged 45-59 years in good health and CMV-seropositive.

This chain connects TRBV18 to TRBJ2-5, with 8 bases fitting TRBD1. The length of the CDR3 is 18 residues. The J segment lost 4 bases and the V segment lost 0 bases, leaving 13 bases of the junction unmatched. Germline V gene data show CDR1 as KGHSH and CDR2 as LQKENI. This CDR3 is CASSPPDDQGALRETQYF. The CDR3 nucleotides are TGTGCCAGCTCACCACCGGACGATCAGGGGGCTTTGCGAGAGACCCAGTACTTC.

The V call is TRBV15, the J call TRBJ1-6; 10 bases line up with TRBD1. The germline V gene encodes CDR1 LNHNV and CDR2 YYDKDF (reference sequence). The J segment lost 2 bases and the V segment lost 5 bases, leaving 6 bases of the junction unmatched. The CDR3 length is 17 residues. The chain's CDR3 is CATSRATGGPYNSPLHF. The CDR3 region has the DNA TGTGCCACCAGCCGAGCGACAGGGGGCCCCTATAATTCACCCCTCCACTTT.

This clone has a single count. The rearrangement uses TRBV19 and TRBJ2-7, with 7 nucleotides matching TRBD1. Germline CDR1 is LNHDA and CDR2 is SQIVND (reference sequence). V lost 5 bases to trimming and J lost 4 bases; unmatched junction nucleotides: 8. There are 14 residues in the CDR3. CDR3 nucleotide sequence: TGTGCCAGTAGTGACCGAGGGGGCGGATACGAGCAGTACTTC. It yields the protein CASSDRGGGYEQYF.

This clone was seen a single time. CDR3 sequence (DNA): TGTGCCAGCAGCCCAGGGTGGGGTACTGAAGCTTTCTTT. Its protein is CASSPGWGTEAFF. The chain couples TRBV7-9 to TRBJ1-1; tentative D call: TRBD1 (5 bases). This CDR3 spans 13 amino acids. CDR1 SEHNR and CDR2 FQNEAQ come from the germline V gene (reference sequence). Between the trimmed V and J ends, which lost 5 bases and 5 bases, there was a span of 12 bases.

As DNA, the CDR3 is TGTGCCAGCAGCTTGTGGCAGGGCCCTGGAGAGCAGTACTTC. Encoded protein: CASSLWQGPGEQYF. This chain connects TRBV7-2 to TRBJ2-7, with a weak D call TRBD1 (5 bases). The CDR3 runs to 14 residues. V was trimmed by 3 bases and J by 7 bases, leaving 16 bases between them. Germline V gives CDR1 SGHTA, CDR2 FQGNSA.

In regard to this clone: Other nucleotide sequences from this sample produce the same CDR3. The chain is built from TRBV4-3 and TRBJ2-1, with 7 bases aligning to TRBD2. V gave up 3 bases and J gave up 5 bases; unmatched junction bases: 4. Germline values: CDR1 LGHNA, CDR2 YSLEER. The CDR3 extends over 14 amino acids. CDR3 in DNA: TGCGCCAGCAGCCACGTCGGGGGGAACAATGAGCAGTTCTTC. Translating gives CASSHVGGNNEQFF.

V and J are TRBV18 and TRBJ1-1, with D uncertain. Trimming took off 4 bases at V and 1 base at J, with 10 bases between the two ends. CDR1 KGHSH and CDR2 LQKENI come from the germline V gene. The CDR3 is made up of 14 amino acids. The CDR3 is CASSRSMANTEAFF. Written as DNA, the CDR3 is TGTGCCAGCTCACGATCGATGGCGAACACTGAAGCTTTCTTT.

The V and J genes are TRBV7-9 and TRBJ2-7; unclear D gene. This CDR3 comprises 12 residues. Per the germline V gene, CDR1 is SEHNR and CDR2 is FQNEAQ (reference sequence). The ends were cut back, 0 bases at V and 9 bases at J, with 9 bases in the middle. The CDR3 sequence: CASSLAELPQYF. CDR3 coding DNA: TGTGCCAGCAGCTTAGCTGAGTTACCGCAGTACTTC.